What follows are 5 T cell receptor beta chains derived from one specimen sequenced in a study of cytomegalovirus exposure and HLA in healthy donors (dated by TCRdb to the late 2010s). The protocol used for the library was the immunoSEQ multiplex PCR assay. A mixture of 60 forward primers for TCR Vbeta segments and 13 reverse primers for TCR Jbeta segments was used in the multiplex PCR. The immuneACCESS repertoire file appears here via TCRdb, limited to in-frame rearrangements. These files lack a portion of the clones; in checked studies, under half of the deficit traces to unresolved V genes, and the cause of the others is not known. For this sample there are around 180,000 clones; roughly 86% appear just once. Around 1.5% of the sample rests with the top ten. Sequencing used PBMCs. Receptors originate from a woman aged 18-29 years in good health and CMV-seronegative.

This clone was detected a few times. This chain joins TRBV2 and TRBJ2-4; D is perhaps TRBD2 (6 bases). Germline assignment: CDR1 SNHLY and CDR2 FYNNEI. CDR3 length: 13 amino acids. V was cut by 5 bases and J by 1 base, with 6 bases left in between. CDR3 region: CASSREAKNIQYF. DNA of the CDR3: TGTGCCAGCAGTCGGGAGGCCAAAAACATTCAGTACTTC.

This clone showed up just once. This CDR3 is CASSFRQVKNTEAFF. DNA of the CDR3: TGTGCCAGCAGTTTTCGACAGGTGAAGAACACTGAAGCTTTCTTT. The chain carries TRBV6-1 and TRBJ1-1; D is perhaps TRBD1 (6 bases). The CDR3 length is 15 residues. The germline V gene has CDR1 MNHNS and CDR2 SASEGT. V gave up 5 bases and J gave up 1 base, with 14 bases separating them.

The CDR3 loop is CASRLGAEAFF. The DNA of the CDR3 is TGTGCCAGCAGACTCGGGGCTGAAGCTTTCTTT. The J gene is TRBJ1-1, the V gene TRBV2; D call uncertain. Germline lookup yields CDR1 SNHLY and CDR2 FYNNEI. With 6 bases removed from V and 6 bases from J, the gap between germline ends came to 8 bases. This CDR3 is built from 11 residues. Full variable domain (outside the CDR3, taken from reference TRBV2 and TRBJ1-1): EPEVTQTPSHQVTQMGQEVILRCVPISNHLYFYWYRQILGQKVEFLVSFYNNEISEKSEIFDDQFSVERPDGSNFTLKIRSTKLEDSAMYFCASRLGAEAFFGQGTRLTVV.

This clone was seen once. The chain carries TRBV7-6 and TRBJ2-1; TRBD2 aligns across 7 bases. CDR3 length equals 14 residues. Trimming took 3 bases from V and 5 from J; bases not matched to a gene: 4. Looked up from germline, CDR1 is SGHVS and CDR2 is FNYEAQ. CDR3 in DNA: TGTGCCAGCAGCTTCACTAGCGTCGACAATGAGCAGTTCTTC. The encoded protein is CASSFTSVDNEQFF.

On this clone itself: One end of the junction is discordant with germline, which a read error may explain. This chain links TRBV18 with TRBJ1-2, with D possibly being TRBD1 (6 bases). The CDR3 consists of 15 residues. Germline CDR1 reads KGHSH; CDR2 reads LQKENI. The CDR3 DNA follows: TGTGCCAGCTCACCTCCCCCCCGGTTGGTAGGTATCAGGGGCTTC. Translated: CASSPPPRLVGIRGF.